Each of the 18 T cell receptor beta chains below was sequenced from the same sample in a study of blood T cells in healthy people across ages. Through a sample-barcoded 5' primer and a J-beta primer mix, a second PCR was run for roughly 7 to 12 cycles. In TCRdb, the 5' RACE reads were re-called with MiXCR into one record per CDR3 protein. The data hold around 800,000 distinct CDR3 sequences, with about half observed a single time. The sequenced sample consisted of blood. The receptors come from a man older than 75 in good health.

The rearrangement joins TRBV3-1 to TRBJ2-1, with 7 bases aligning to TRBD1. This CDR3 has 15 amino acids. V was clipped by 1 base and J by 6 bases; unmatched bases: 6. Germline V gene lookup returns CDR1 LGHDT and CDR2 YNNKEL (reference sequence). Written as DNA, the CDR3 is TGTGCCAGCAGCCAAGGCTCCTACAGGGGCAATGAGCAGTTCTTC. As protein: CASSQGSYRGNEQFF.

The chain recombines TRBV20-1 with TRBJ2-3; tentative D call: TRBD2 (5 bases). This CDR3 spans 15 amino acids. From germline, CDR1 is DFQATT and CDR2 SNEGSKA (reference sequence). Trimming removed 0 bases at V and 5 bases at J, with 15 bases between. CDR3 residues: CSARDERKMVDTQYF. The CDR3 bases are TGCAGTGCTAGAGACGAGCGGAAGATGGTAGATACGCAGTATTTT.

The V and J genes are TRBV10-3 and TRBJ2-5; 15 bases are shared with TRBD2. Trimming took 0 bases from V and 11 from J; bases not matched to a gene: 10. CDR3 length: 17 amino acids. The V gene's germline CDR1 is ENHRY and CDR2 SYGVKD. DNA of the CDR3: TGTGCCATCAGTGAGTCGACGGCTGGGACTAGCGGGGGGCGACAGTACTTC. This sequence encodes CAISESTAGTSGGRQYF.

The chain links TRBV6-1 to TRBJ1-4, with TRBD1 as a possible D gene (5 bases). The CDR3 sequence is 16 residues long. CDR1 and CDR2 (germline): MNHNS, SASEGT. V was clipped by 0 bases and J by 3 bases, with 11 bases between them. CDR3 amino acids: CASSEAEGAANEKLFF. The CDR3, as DNA: TGTGCCAGCAGTGAAGCGGAAGGGGCGGCTAATGAAAAACTGTTTTTT.

This clonotype has more than one count but fewer than ten. The chain carries TRBV12-3 or TRBV12-4 and TRBJ2-1; 9 bases are a match to TRBD2. V lost 7 bases, J lost 1 base, and 5 bases stayed unmatched. The CDR3 has 15 residues. CDR3 DNA sequence: TGTGCCAGCAATCAGCGGGAGGTTTCCTACAATGAGCAGTTCTTC. It is translated as CASNQREVSYNEQFF.

V is TRBV7-6 and J is TRBJ2-1; TRBD2 is a possible D gene (7 bases). Germline values: CDR1 SGHVS, CDR2 FNYEAQ. V shed 1 base and J shed 6 bases, with 16 bases lying between them. The CDR3 runs to 16 residues. The CDR3: CASSLGGGAFANEQFF. The DNA for the CDR3 is TGTGCCAGCAGCTTAGGTGGGGGGGCGTTTGCCAATGAGCAGTTCTTC.

This clonotype was seen just once. The chain couples TRBV5-6 to TRBJ2-7; D is unclear. Germline CDR1 SGHDT, CDR2 YYEEEE. The length of the CDR3 is 15 residues. Trimming left V 4 bases short and J 3 bases short, with 17 bases between. Here the CDR3 reads CASSVGAVMGYEQYF. Written as DNA, the CDR3 is TGTGCCAGCAGCGTGGGTGCTGTAATGGGCTACGAGCAGTACTTC.

The V call is TRBV12-3 or TRBV12-4, the J call TRBJ2-3; 9 bases are a match to TRBD2. The CDR3 contains 18 residues. The trim removed 7 bases at V and 3 bases at J, leaving 17 bases unmatched. The CDR3 region has the DNA TGTGCCAGCACCCACCAAAGGGCGGGAGGGTATGGGACAGATACGCAGTATTTT. As protein: CASTHQRAGGYGTDTQYF.

The rearrangement joins TRBV12-3 or TRBV12-4 to TRBJ1-5; 7 bases are a match to TRBD1. The CDR3 has 15 residues. Trimming cost V 6 bases and J 3 bases; bases outside gene matches: 8. CDR3 sequence reads: CASRTGTAINQPQHF. CDR3 bases: TGTGCCAGCAGGACAGGGACAGCAATCAATCAGCCCCAGCATTTT.

The chain recombines TRBV28 with TRBJ1-3; D call uncertain. Germline V gene sequence: CDR1 MDHEN, CDR2 SYDVKM. The CDR3 runs 12 residues. Trimming took off 3 bases at V and 2 bases at J, with 2 bases between the two ends. The CDR3 sequence is CASSFPGNTIYF. Here the CDR3 DNA reads TGTGCCAGCAGTTTCCCTGGAAACACCATATATTTT.

This clonotype is a singleton in its sample. The rearrangement joins TRBV20-1 to TRBJ2-5; D is ambiguous. This CDR3 region has 15 residues. Germline V gives CDR1 DFQATT, CDR2 SNEGSKA (reference sequence). Trimming left V 3 bases short and J 2 bases short, with 16 bases between. The CDR3 bases are TGCAGTGCTAGGGCGAATGCGTACGAACAAGAGACCCAGTACTTC. Protein product: CSARANAYEQETQYF.

This clonotype was detected ten times or more. The chain carries TRBV27 and TRBJ2-3, with 9 bases that match TRBD1. The trim removed 4 bases at V and 4 bases at J, leaving 6 bases unmatched. This CDR3 comprises 15 residues. Germline loops: CDR1 MNHEY, CDR2 SMNVEV (reference sequence). CDR3 residues: CASSSGDRASDTQYF. The CDR3 coding sequence is TGTGCCAGCAGTTCAGGGGACAGGGCCTCAGATACGCAGTATTTT.

This sequence joins TRBV2 and TRBJ1-5; TRBD1 matches 8 bases. The CDR3 sequence is 15 residues long. Germline CDR1 and CDR2: SNHLY and FYNNEI. V lost 7 bases to trimming and J lost 2 bases; unmatched junction nucleotides: 7. CDR3 in amino acids: CASTKTGVGNQPQHF. The CDR3 DNA is TGTGCCAGCACCAAGACAGGGGTGGGCAATCAGCCCCAGCATTTT.

There are a few counts of this clonotype. The chain is built from TRBV10-3 and TRBJ2-5; D not resolved. The CDR3 sequence is 13 residues long. The germline V gene encodes CDR1 ENHRY and CDR2 SYGVKD. Trimming cost V 8 bases and J 5 bases, with 15 bases left between them. CDR3 coding DNA: TGTGCCATCGGCCAGGACGGATTGGAGACCCAGTACTTC. This encodes CAIGQDGLETQYF.

The gene calls are TRBV3-1 and TRBJ2-7; D is uncertain. V was shortened by 0 bases and J by 2 bases, with 11 bases between the two germline ends. The CDR3 has 15 residues. The V gene's germline CDR1 is LGHDT and CDR2 YNNKEL (reference sequence). The CDR3 protein is CASSQDLNKPYEQYF. In DNA form, the CDR3 reads TGTGCCAGCAGCCAAGATCTGAACAAGCCCTACGAGCAGTACTTC.

DNA of the CDR3: TGTGCCAGCAGCTTCGGGACGACGGGCTACGAGCAGTACTTC. Encoded protein: CASSFGTTGYEQYF. The chain recombines TRBV11-3 with TRBJ2-7; D is tentatively TRBD1 or TRBD2 (5 bases each). Per the germline V gene, CDR1 is SGHNT and CDR2 is YENEEA. The CDR3 totals 14 residues. V lost 3 bases to trimming and J lost 3 bases, with 12 bases between them.

The chain is built from TRBV4-3 and TRBJ2-4; tentative D call: TRBD2 (6 bases). The J call may be mistaken, given a closer DNA end match to TRBJ2-7. The CDR3 consists of 14 residues. The germline gives CDR1 LGHNA, CDR2 YSLEER. The CDR3 sequence: CASSQTSGVGEQYF. The CDR3 coding sequence is TGCGCCAGCAGCCAAACTTCGGGAGTTGGCGAGCAGTACTTC.

The chain links TRBV5-1 to TRBJ2-3; TRBD1 aligns across 7 bases. CDR1 SGHRS and CDR2 YFSETQ come from the germline V gene. J was trimmed by 1 base and V by 7 bases; bases with no gene match: 9. CDR3 length: 15 residues. The CDR3 nucleotides are TGCGCCAGCGGAACAGGGGACAGAGGCACAGATACGCAGTATTTT. The encoded protein is CASGTGDRGTDTQYF.